The source of this TCR beta chain is a study of tumor-infiltrating lymphocytes in primary liver carcinoma. Germline V gene sequence: CDR1 GTSNPN, CDR2 SVGIG (reference sequence). The CDR3 consists of 13 residues. Total RNA (around 0.45 ug) served as template for TCR beta cDNA synthesis primed by a constant-region primer. ARM-PCR, slightly modified, supplied the TCR beta libraries through three nested multiplex PCR rounds. The study ran its first two PCR rounds for about 11 cycles each, using TRBV1-TRBV30 forward primers and a C-beta reverse primer. TCRdb reprocessed the multiplex PCR reads with MiXCR, giving one entry per CDR3 protein. Of 100,000 to 120,000 distinct CDR3 sequences in the sample, around 84% are singletons; the top ten hold 15% to 25%. Co-extraction of RNA and DNA was performed on about 18-33 mg of unsorted bulk tissue. Samples came from superior, inferior, lateral poles and tumor centre.

Of note for this clonotype: At one end, the junction sequence differs from germline, possibly due to a read error.

This TCR derives from a man aged 40-49 years with primary liver carcinoma and hepatitis B virus infection. The chain combines TRBV30 with TRBJ1-1; TRBD1 might be the D (5 bases). Sequenced material: liver tumor tissue from sampling region 3. Subset of the sample: tumor region T3, left-lateral pole. CDR3 sequence: CAWSLTLDTKAFF. In nucleotides, the CDR3 is TGTGCCTGGAGCTTAACATTGGACACTAAAGCTTTCTTT. Looking up the rest from reference TRBV30 and TRBJ1-1 gives the full variable domain: SQTIHQWPATLVQPVGSPLSLECTVEGTSNPNLYWYRQAAGRGLQLLFYSVGIGQISSEVPQNLSASRPQDRQFILSSKKLLLSDSGFYLCAWSLTLDTKAFFGQGTRLTVV.